The clone carrying this T cell receptor beta chain turned up a few times. TCRdb redid the calling of the 5' RACE reads with MiXCR, one entry per CDR3 protein. This table holds hundreds of thousands of distinct CDR3 sequences, about a fifth found once. This sample was included in a study of T-cell memory formation after mild COVID-19. Across the study: There were largely donor-specific TCR clusters.

From germline, CDR1 is SGHTA and CDR2 FQGNSA. The CDR3 contains 15 residues. With 0 bases removed from V and 3 bases from J, the gap between germline ends came to 9 bases. The V call is TRBV7-2, the J call TRBJ2-1; D is ambiguous. The receptor's source is an adult woman who had mild COVID-19 (a few samples of this study predate the infection). Cell type and time point are not known. The sequencing input was PBMCs or a T cell subset sorted from them (not recorded which). CDR3 sequence reads: CASSLAWNGYNEQFF. In DNA, the CDR3 is TGTGCCAGCAGCTTAGCGTGGAACGGCTACAATGAGCAGTTCTTC.